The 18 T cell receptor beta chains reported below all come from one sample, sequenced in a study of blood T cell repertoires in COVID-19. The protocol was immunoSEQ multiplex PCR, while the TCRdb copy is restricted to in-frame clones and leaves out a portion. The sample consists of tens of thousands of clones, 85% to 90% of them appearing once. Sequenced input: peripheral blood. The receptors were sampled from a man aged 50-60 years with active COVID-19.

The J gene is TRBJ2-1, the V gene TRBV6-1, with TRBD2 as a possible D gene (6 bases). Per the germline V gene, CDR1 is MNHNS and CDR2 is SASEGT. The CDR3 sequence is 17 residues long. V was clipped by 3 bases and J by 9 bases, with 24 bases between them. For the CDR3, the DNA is TGTGCCAGCAGTGAGTTACTGACTCCGGGACTCAGCTCTGAGCAGTTCTTC. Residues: CASSELLTPGLSSEQFF.

The CDR3 protein is CAWSLPRYTIYF. CDR3 sequence (DNA): TGTGCCTGGAGCCTACCCCGCTACACCATATATTTT. V is TRBV30 and J is TRBJ1-3; D call uncertain. The CDR3 extends over 12 amino acids. CDR1 and CDR2 from the germline V gene are GTSNPN and SVGIG (reference sequence). The V and J ends lost 3 bases and 8 bases respectively, with 11 bases between them.

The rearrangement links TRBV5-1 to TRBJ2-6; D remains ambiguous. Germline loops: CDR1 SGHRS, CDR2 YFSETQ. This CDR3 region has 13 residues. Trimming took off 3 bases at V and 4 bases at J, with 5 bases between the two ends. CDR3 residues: CASSSEGANVLTF. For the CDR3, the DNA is TGCGCCAGCAGCTCGGAGGGGGCCAACGTCCTGACTTTC.

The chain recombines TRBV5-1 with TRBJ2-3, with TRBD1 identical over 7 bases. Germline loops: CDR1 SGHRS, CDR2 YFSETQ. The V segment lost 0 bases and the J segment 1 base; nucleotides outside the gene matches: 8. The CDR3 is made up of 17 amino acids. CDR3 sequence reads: CASSLGQGGLGTDTQYF. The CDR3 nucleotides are TGCGCCAGCAGCTTGGGACAGGGTGGGTTGGGCACAGATACGCAGTATTTT.

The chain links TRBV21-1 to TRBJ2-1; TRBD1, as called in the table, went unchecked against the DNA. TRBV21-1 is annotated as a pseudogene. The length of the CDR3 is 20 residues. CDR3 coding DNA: TGTGCCAGCAGCAAAACAACCTTGGACAGGCTTGGTTGGTCGGTCAATGAGCAGTTCTTC. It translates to CASSKTTLDRLGWSVNEQFF.

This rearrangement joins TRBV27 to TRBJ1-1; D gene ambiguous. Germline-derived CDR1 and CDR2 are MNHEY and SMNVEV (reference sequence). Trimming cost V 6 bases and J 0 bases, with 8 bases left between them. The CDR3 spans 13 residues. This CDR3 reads CASRPTVNTEAFF. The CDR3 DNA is TGTGCCAGCAGACCTACAGTGAACACTGAAGCTTTCTTT.

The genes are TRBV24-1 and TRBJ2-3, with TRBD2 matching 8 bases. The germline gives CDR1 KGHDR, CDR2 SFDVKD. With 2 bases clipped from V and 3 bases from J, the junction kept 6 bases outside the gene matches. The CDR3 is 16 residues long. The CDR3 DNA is TGTGCCACCAGTGATTGGGGAGCGGGAGCTACAGATACGCAGTATTTT. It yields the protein CATSDWGAGATDTQYF.

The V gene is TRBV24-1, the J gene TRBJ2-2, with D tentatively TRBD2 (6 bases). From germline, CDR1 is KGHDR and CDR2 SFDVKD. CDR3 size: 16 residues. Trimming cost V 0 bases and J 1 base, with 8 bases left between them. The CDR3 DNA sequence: TGTGCCACCAGTGATTTGCGGGGACTGAACACCGGGGAGCTGTTTTTT. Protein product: CATSDLRGLNTGELFF.

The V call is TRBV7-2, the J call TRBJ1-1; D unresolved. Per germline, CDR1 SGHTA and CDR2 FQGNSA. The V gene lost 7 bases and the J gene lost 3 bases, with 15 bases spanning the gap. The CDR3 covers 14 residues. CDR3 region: CASTLMAGHTEAFF. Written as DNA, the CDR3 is TGTGCCAGCACCCTGATGGCAGGTCACACTGAAGCTTTCTTT.

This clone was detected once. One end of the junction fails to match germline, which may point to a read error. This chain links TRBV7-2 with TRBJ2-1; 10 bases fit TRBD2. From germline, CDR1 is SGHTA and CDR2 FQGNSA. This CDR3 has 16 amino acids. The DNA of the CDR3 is TGTGCCAGCAGCCCCTTGACTAGCGGGCTTTACAATGAGCAGCTCTTC. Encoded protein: CASSPLTSGLYNEQLF.

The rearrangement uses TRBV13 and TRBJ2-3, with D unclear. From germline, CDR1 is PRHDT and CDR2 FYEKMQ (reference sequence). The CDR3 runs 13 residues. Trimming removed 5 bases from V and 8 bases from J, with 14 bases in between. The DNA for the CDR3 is TGTGCCAGCAGCCCCCCAGCTAGAGCTACGCAGTATTTT. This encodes CASSPPARATQYF.

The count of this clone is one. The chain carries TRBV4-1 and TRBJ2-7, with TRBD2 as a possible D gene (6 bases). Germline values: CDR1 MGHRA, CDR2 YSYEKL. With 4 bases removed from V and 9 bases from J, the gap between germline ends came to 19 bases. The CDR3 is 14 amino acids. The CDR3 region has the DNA TGCGCCAGCAGCCGACGGGGACTTCAATCTTGGCAGTACGTC. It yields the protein CASSRRGLQSWQYV.

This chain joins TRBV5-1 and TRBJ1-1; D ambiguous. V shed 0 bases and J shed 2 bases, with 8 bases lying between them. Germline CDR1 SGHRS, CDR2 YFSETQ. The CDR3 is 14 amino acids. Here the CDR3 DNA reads TGCGCCAGCAGCTTGGGCGGATCTAACACTGAAGCTTTCTTT. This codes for CASSLGGSNTEAFF.

The CDR3 sequence: CASSLAHFPSYNEQFF. The CDR3, as DNA: TGTGCCAGCAGCTTAGCGCACTTCCCCTCCTACAATGAGCAGTTCTTC. V gene TRBV7-2 combines with J gene TRBJ2-1, with unresolved D. The CDR3 sequence is 16 residues long. Trimming took off 0 bases at V and 0 bases at J, with 9 bases between the two ends. Germline values: CDR1 SGHTA, CDR2 FQGNSA.

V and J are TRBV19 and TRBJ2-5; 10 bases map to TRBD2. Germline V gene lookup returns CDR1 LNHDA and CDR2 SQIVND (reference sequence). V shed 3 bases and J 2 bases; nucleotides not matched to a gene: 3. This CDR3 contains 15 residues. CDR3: CASSIWTSGQETQYF. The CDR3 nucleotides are TGTGCCAGTAGTATTTGGACTAGCGGACAAGAGACCCAGTACTTC.

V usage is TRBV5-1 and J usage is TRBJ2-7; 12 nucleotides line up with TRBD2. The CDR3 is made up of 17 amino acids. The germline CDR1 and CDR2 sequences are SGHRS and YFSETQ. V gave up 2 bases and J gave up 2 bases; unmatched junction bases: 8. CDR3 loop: CASSFPLAGGDPYEQYF. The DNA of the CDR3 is TGCGCCAGCAGCTTCCCGCTAGCGGGGGGGGACCCCTACGAGCAGTACTTC. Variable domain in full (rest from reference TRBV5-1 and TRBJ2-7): KAGVTQTPRYLIKTRGQQVTLSCSPISGHRSVSWYQQTPGQGLQFLFEYFSETQRNKGNFPGRFSGRQFSNSRSEMNVSTLELGDSALYLCASSFPLAGGDPYEQYFGPGTRLTVT.

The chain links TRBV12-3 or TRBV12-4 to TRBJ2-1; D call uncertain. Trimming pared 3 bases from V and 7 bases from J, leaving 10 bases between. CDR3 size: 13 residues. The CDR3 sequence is CASSFGFGNEQFF. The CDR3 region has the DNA TGTGCCAGCAGTTTTGGCTTCGGGAATGAGCAGTTCTTC.

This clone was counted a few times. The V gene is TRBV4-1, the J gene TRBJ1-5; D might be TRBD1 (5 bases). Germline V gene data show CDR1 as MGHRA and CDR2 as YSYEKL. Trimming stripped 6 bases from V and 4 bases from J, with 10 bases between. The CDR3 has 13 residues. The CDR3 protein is CASSPDINQPQHF. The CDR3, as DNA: TGCGCCAGCAGTCCGGACATTAATCAGCCCCAGCATTTT.